The 22 T cell receptor beta chains in this list originate from one sample, sequenced in a study of blood T cell repertoires in COVID-19. Only in-frame clones appear in the TCRdb table, and some are missing; sequencing was by immunoSEQ multiplex PCR. This sample has about 140,000 clones, with roughly 88% found just once. The sequencing input was peripheral blood. The receptors were sampled from a human donor in a cohort sampled during active COVID-19.

This clone was recorded only once. J is TRBJ1-2 and V is TRBV6-5; D is perhaps TRBD1 (5 bases). CDR3 length: 13 residues. Trimming pared 5 bases from V and 7 bases from J, leaving 14 bases between. Germline loops: CDR1 MNHEY, CDR2 SVGAGI. CDR3 in DNA: TGTGCCAGCAGTACCCCCCTGGGGGGTGGCTACACCTTC. Its protein product is CASSTPLGGGYTF.

The rearrangement uses TRBV9 and TRBJ2-1; a weak D match, TRBD1 (5 bases). The CDR3 extends over 13 amino acids. Trimming removed 0 bases at V and 8 bases at J, with 9 bases between. Germline V CDR1 and CDR2: SGDLS, YYNGEE. CDR3 residues: CASSVDQGDEQFF. In DNA, the CDR3 is TGTGCCAGCAGCGTAGATCAGGGTGATGAGCAGTTCTTC.

The chain recombines TRBV6-6 with TRBJ2-5, with TRBD1 matching 8 bases. J gave up 3 bases and V 2 bases, and 5 bases lay outside the gene matches. The CDR3 runs to 15 residues. Germline values: CDR1 MNHNY, CDR2 SVGAGI (reference sequence). The CDR3 protein is CASSYTWTGKETQYF. CDR3 nucleotide sequence: TGTGCCAGCAGTTACACCTGGACAGGGAAAGAGACCCAGTACTTC.

The chain is built from TRBV6-2 or TRBV6-3 and TRBJ2-1; 8 positions match TRBD1. CDR3 length: 16 amino acids. Germline CDR1 and CDR2: MNHEY and SVGEGT. J was trimmed by 6 bases and V by 0 bases; bases with no gene match: 7. In DNA form, the CDR3 reads TGTGCCAGCAGTTACTCGGGCAGGGGGCGTCGCAATGAGCAGTTCTTC. Protein product: CASSYSGRGRRNEQFF.

The rearrangement links TRBV20-1 to TRBJ1-2; 8 nucleotides agree with TRBD1. Trimming removed 3 bases from V and 8 bases from J; junction bases left unmatched: 2. This CDR3 has 11 amino acids. Looked up from germline, CDR1 is DFQATT and CDR2 is SNEGSKA (reference sequence). The DNA for the CDR3 is TGCAGTGCTAGGACAGGGGACGGCTACACCTTC. This sequence encodes CSARTGDGYTF.

The CDR3 reads CASSLTGQGAYEQYF. DNA for the CDR3: TGTGCCAGCAGTTTAACGGGACAGGGGGCTTACGAGCAGTACTTC. V gene TRBV27 combines with J gene TRBJ2-7; 12 nucleotides align to TRBD1. The trim removed 2 bases at V and 4 bases at J, leaving 3 bases unmatched. The CDR3 spans 15 residues. In germline, CDR1 is MNHEY, CDR2 SMNVEV (reference sequence).

This clone was seen a single time. The chain joins TRBV13 to TRBJ1-2; 9 positions agree with TRBD1. The J segment lost 4 bases and the V segment lost 5 bases, leaving 8 bases of the junction unmatched. The CDR3 has 15 amino acids. CDR1 PRHDT and CDR2 FYEKMQ come from the germline V gene (reference sequence). This CDR3 reads CASSLRTGAIYGYTF. CDR3 in DNA: TGTGCCAGCAGCCTCCGGACAGGGGCTATCTATGGCTACACCTTC.

The V gene is TRBV4-1, the J gene TRBJ1-2; tentative D call: TRBD1 (5 bases). The CDR3 runs to 15 residues. Trimming removed 4 bases at V and 1 base at J, with 13 bases between. Germline V gene data show CDR1 as MGHRA and CDR2 as YSYEKL. As DNA, the CDR3 is TGCGCCAGCAGCCCGCGACAGAGTGTTAACTATGGCTACACCTTC. It is translated as CASSPRQSVNYGYTF.

The chain joins TRBV6-5 to TRBJ2-7; weak D call: TRBD1 (5 bases). The germline CDR1 and CDR2 sequences are MNHEY and SVGAGI. Trimming took off 0 bases at V and 1 base at J, with 10 bases between the two ends. The length of the CDR3 is 15 residues. DNA for the CDR3: TGTGCCAGCAGTTACTCGAGGCAGGGATCCTACGAGCAGTACTTC. This encodes CASSYSRQGSYEQYF.

This rearrangement joins TRBV14 to TRBJ2-7, with D possibly TRBD1 on 5 matching bases. The V end was cut by 3 bases, the J end by 5 bases, with 20 bases between. Germline loops: CDR1 SGHDN, CDR2 FVKESK. The CDR3 contains 16 residues. The DNA of the CDR3 is TGTGCCAGCAGCCACGGCAGTCAGGGATATATCGACGAGCAGTACTTC. Translated, it gives CASSHGSQGYIDEQYF.

This chain uses TRBV30 with TRBJ2-7, with 7 bases lining up with TRBD2. CDR1 is GTSNPN and CDR2 is SVGIG in the germline V gene (reference sequence). The CDR3 is made up of 16 amino acids. V trimming: 2 bases; J trimming: 2 bases; junction bases outside the gene matches: 12. The chain's CDR3 is CAWSPPTGGGPYEQYF. The DNA of the CDR3 is TGTGCCTGGAGTCCCCCGACTGGCGGGGGACCCTACGAGCAGTACTTC.

This chain uses TRBV18 with TRBJ2-2; TRBD2 matches 9 bases. Trimming removed 3 bases from V and 4 bases from J; junction bases left unmatched: 9. This CDR3 contains 17 residues. Germline V gene data show CDR1 as KGHSH and CDR2 as LQKENI. The CDR3 DNA reads TGTGCCAGCTCACCGACTAGCGGCCCCATCCTCACCGGGGAGCTGTTTTTT. Translated: CASSPTSGPILTGELFF.

This chain links TRBV5-1 with TRBJ1-1; no clear D. This CDR3 spans 14 amino acids. The germline V gene has CDR1 SGHRS and CDR2 YFSETQ. V lost 0 bases and J lost 4, with 10 bases in between. This CDR3 reads CASSLEGGITEAFF. As DNA, the CDR3 is TGCGCCAGCAGCTTGGAAGGCGGGATCACTGAAGCTTTCTTT.

In this sample, this clone turned up a few times. The rearrangement links TRBV4-2 to TRBJ2-5, with unresolved D. V lost 4 bases and J 4 bases, leaving 13 bases between the germline ends. Germline V gene lookup returns CDR1 LGHNA and CDR2 YNFKEQ. The CDR3 is made up of 14 amino acids. The CDR3 nucleotides read TGTGCCAGCAGCCTTCAATTAGATGGAGAGACCCAGTACTTC. Its translation: CASSLQLDGETQYF.

The chain carries TRBV23-1 and TRBJ2-5, with D possibly matching TRBD1 (6 bases). TRBV23-1 is an ORF, and what it does is uncertain. The CDR3 is 18 residues long. The V end was cut by 4 bases, the J end by 1 base, with 22 bases between. The DNA for the CDR3 is TGCGCCAGCAGTCTAGAGGGGTCTGGCAGGGGTGGCCAAGAGACCCAGTACTTC. Its translation is CASSLEGSGRGGQETQYF.

The rearrangement uses TRBV27 and TRBJ2-3; 8 bases are shared with TRBD2. J lost 2 bases, V lost 6 bases, and 10 bases had no gene match. This CDR3 spans 16 amino acids. CDR1 is MNHEY and CDR2 is SMNVEV in the germline V gene (reference sequence). The CDR3 DNA reads as TGTGCCAGCAGCCACGGGGGGGGACTGACCACAGATACGCAGTATTTT. Translated, it gives CASSHGGGLTTDTQYF.

V and J are TRBV27 and TRBJ1-6, with 7 bases matching TRBD1. CDR3 size: 14 residues. The junction had 7 bases not matched to a gene; V was cut back by 5 bases and J by 9 bases. The germline gives CDR1 MNHEY, CDR2 SMNVEV (reference sequence). The CDR3 loop reads CASSVRTGGSPLHF. The CDR3, as DNA: TGTGCCAGCAGTGTCCGGACAGGCGGTTCACCCCTCCACTTT.

V usage is TRBV6-1 and J usage is TRBJ2-5; a weak D match, TRBD2 (5 bases). V was clipped by 2 bases and J by 3 bases, with 7 bases between them. CDR1 and CDR2 from the germline V gene are MNHNS and SASEGT. This CDR3 is built from 13 residues. CDR3 residues: CASSEMREETQYF. The CDR3 DNA reads TGTGCCAGCAGTGAAATGAGGGAAGAGACCCAGTACTTC.

V is TRBV7-8 and J is TRBJ2-6; 7 bases agree with TRBD1. This CDR3 is built from 18 residues. Germline assignment: CDR1 SGHVS and CDR2 FQNEAQ. V dropped 5 bases and J dropped 0; count of bases not matched to a gene: 10. CDR3 loop: CASSARQGLGSGANVLTF. The CDR3 DNA reads as TGTGCCAGCAGCGCCAGACAGGGTCTGGGCTCTGGGGCCAACGTCCTGACTTTC.

This clone was counted many times. The V call is TRBV4-2, the J call TRBJ1-2, with D tentatively TRBD1 (5 bases). V shed 0 bases and J shed 2 bases, with 13 bases lying between them. This CDR3 is 16 amino acids long. Looked up from germline, CDR1 is LGHNA and CDR2 is YNFKEQ. The CDR3 spells CASSQEGQGANYGYTF. CDR3 in DNA: TGTGCCAGCAGCCAAGAAGGTCAGGGCGCGAACTATGGCTACACCTTC.

This clone has just a few counts. The J gene is TRBJ1-5, the V gene TRBV19; D uncertain. Germline V CDR1 and CDR2: LNHDA, SQIVND (reference sequence). Deletions cut 6 bases from V and 6 bases from J, with 12 bases between. There are 13 residues in the CDR3. CDR3 region: CASSRMGSQPQHF. Here the CDR3 DNA reads TGTGCCAGTAGCCGCATGGGCAGTCAGCCCCAGCATTTT.

V and J are TRBV11-2 and TRBJ2-7, with a tentative D call TRBD1 (6 bases). Germline V gene sequence: CDR1 SGHAT, CDR2 FQNNGV. The V end was cut by 5 bases, the J end by 5 bases, with 19 bases between. The CDR3 is made up of 15 amino acids. CDR3 sequence (DNA): TGTGCCAGCAGCACCCCCGGGACAAGTTCCGACGAGCAGTACTTC. Translated: CASSTPGTSSDEQYF.